The 20 T cell receptor beta chains below were found in one sample sequenced in a study of Ad26.COV2.S vaccination and SARS-CoV-2 variants. The method was immunoSEQ multiplex PCR; TCRdb's version includes in-frame clones alone and lacks a portion of them. The repertoire has about 250,000 clones, about 89% of them found once; the top ten carry about 3.5%. Sample treatment: roughly 20 received Ad26.COV2.S at low or high dose, single or two shots; about 5 received placebo; per-sample allocation not given. Following the first vaccine or placebo injection, samples were taken on day 63. The sequencing used peripheral blood, collected in a trial of Ad26.COV2.S vaccine versus placebo. Receptors originate from a person aged 18-60 years who received the Ad26.COV2.S COVID-19 vaccine or a placebo.

This CDR3 reads CASSLDRLSGNTIYF. The DNA of the CDR3 is TGTGCCAGCAGCTTGGACAGACTCTCTGGAAACACCATATATTTT. This sequence joins TRBV7-9 and TRBJ1-3, with D possibly TRBD1 on 6 matching bases. This CDR3 spans 15 amino acids. V dropped 3 bases and J dropped 0 bases, with 9 bases sitting between them. Germline V gene sequence: CDR1 SEHNR, CDR2 FQNEAQ (reference sequence).

V and J are TRBV5-1 and TRBJ2-2, with no clear D. V lost 0 bases and J lost 1, with 7 bases in between. Germline CDR1 and CDR2: SGHRS and YFSETQ. The CDR3 runs 15 residues. CDR3 nucleotide sequence: TGCGCCAGCAGCTTGGACCCCGGGAACACCGGGGAGCTGTTTTTT. It encodes CASSLDPGNTGELFF.

The gene calls are TRBV12-3 or TRBV12-4 and TRBJ1-2; 7 bases agree with TRBD1. The CDR3 is 13 amino acids. The V gene end was trimmed by 8 bases and the J gene end by 4 bases; junction bases not matched to a gene: 7. The CDR3 spells CASLDRPIYGYTF. In DNA, the CDR3 is TGTGCCAGCTTGGACAGGCCCATCTATGGCTACACCTTC.

The chain joins TRBV2 to TRBJ1-2, with D perhaps matching TRBD1 (5 bases). Per the germline V gene, CDR1 is SNHLY and CDR2 is FYNNEI. The length of the CDR3 is 13 residues. V was pared by 4 bases and J by 4 bases, with 10 bases between. The CDR3 nucleotides read TGTGCCAGCAGTGGACAGCCTGGCTATGGCTACACCTTC. Translating it yields CASSGQPGYGYTF.

The chain links TRBV5-6 to TRBJ2-7; D is perhaps TRBD1 (9 bases). V lost 4 bases and J lost 3, with 14 bases in between. This CDR3 contains 14 residues. Germline V lookup: CDR1 SGHDT, CDR2 YYEEEE. DNA of the CDR3: TGTGCCAGCAGCATAGCGGGACAGGGCTACGAGCAGTACTTC. As protein: CASSIAGQGYEQYF.

CDR3 DNA: TGTGCCAGCAGTTTGGGACACCTTTACCAAGAGACCCAGTACTTC. Its translation is CASSLGHLYQETQYF. The chain carries TRBV6-5 and TRBJ2-5; perhaps TRBD1 as D (6 bases). Germline V gene lookup returns CDR1 MNHEY and CDR2 SVGAGI. CDR3 length: 15 residues. With 4 bases removed from V and 0 bases from J, the gap between germline ends came to 12 bases.

V is TRBV11-1 and J is TRBJ2-3; D is possibly TRBD1 or TRBD2 (6 bases each). V lost 5 bases and J lost 9, with 15 bases in between. This CDR3 is 13 amino acids long. CDR1 SGHAT and CDR2 FQDESV come from the germline V gene (reference sequence). The CDR3 DNA sequence: TGTGCCAGCAGCCCCCGTGGGGGGCTGACGCAGTATTTT. Amino acids: CASSPRGGLTQYF.

This sequence joins TRBV7-6 and TRBJ1-4, with D possibly TRBD1 on 6 matching bases. This CDR3 contains 14 residues. V lost 0 bases and J lost 7, with 9 bases in between. The germline V gene has CDR1 SGHVS and CDR2 FNYEAQ. Written as DNA, the CDR3 is TGTGCCAGCAGCTTAGCCAGGGGCGGTGAAAAACTGTTTTTT. Its protein is CASSLARGGEKLFF. The complete variable domain, with remaining parts taken from reference TRBV7-6 and TRBJ1-4, reads GAGVSQSPRYKVTKRGQDVALRCDPISGHVSLYWYRQALGQGPEFLTYFNYEAQQDKSGLPNDRFSAERPEGSISTLTIQRTEQRDSAMYRCASSLARGGEKLFFGSGTQLSVL.

The chain employs TRBV5-1 and TRBJ2-5, with 10 bases fitting TRBD2. CDR1 is SGHRS, CDR2 YFSETQ, per germline. There are 16 residues in the CDR3. Trimming removed 0 bases from V and 5 bases from J; junction bases left unmatched: 7. CDR3 sequence: CASSLALAGAGETQYF. The CDR3 DNA reads TGCGCCAGCAGCTTGGCGCTAGCGGGGGCTGGGGAGACCCAGTACTTC.

The V and J genes are TRBV20-1 and TRBJ2-3; no firm D call. This CDR3 spans 11 amino acids. Germline lookup yields CDR1 DFQATT and CDR2 SNEGSKA (reference sequence). The V and J ends lost 6 bases and 2 bases respectively, with 6 bases between them. The CDR3 DNA reads TGCAGTGCAATACCCACAGATACGCAGTATTTT. Translation: CSAIPTDTQYF.

The chain is built from TRBV15 and TRBJ2-5, with TRBD1 as a possible D gene (6 bases). The CDR3 sequence is 13 residues long. V was trimmed by 8 bases and J by 4 bases, leaving 14 bases between them. In germline, CDR1 is LNHNV, CDR2 YYDKDF (reference sequence). CDR3 protein: CATRTGSGETQYF. CDR3 in DNA: TGTGCCACCCGAACAGGGTCTGGAGAGACCCAGTACTTC.

This sequence joins TRBV5-4 and TRBJ1-5, with D possibly TRBD1 on 5 matching bases. The CDR3 is made up of 14 amino acids. In germline, CDR1 is SGHNT, CDR2 YYREEE (reference sequence). Trimming removed 6 bases from V and 1 base from J, with 11 bases in between. CDR3 DNA: TGTGCCAGCACCCAGGGAGGGAGCAATCAGCCCCAGCATTTT. Translated, it gives CASTQGGSNQPQHF. The full variable domain, with the rest looked up from reference TRBV5-4 and TRBJ1-5, is ETGVTQSPTHLIKTRGQQVTLRCSSQSGHNTVSWYQQALGQGPQFIFQYYREEENGRGNFPPRFSGLQFPNYSSELNVNALELDDSALYLCASTQGGSNQPQHFGDGTRLSIL.

This clone has a single count. The chain recombines TRBV21-1 with TRBJ2-7; the table's TRBD2 call for D was not verified on the DNA. TRBV21-1 is a recognized pseudogene. The CDR3 has 16 amino acids. The CDR3 spells CASSKEASGSSYEQYF. CDR3 coding DNA: TGTGCCAGCAGCAAAGAGGCTAGCGGGAGCTCCTACGAGCAGTACTTC.

The rearrangement uses TRBV10-3 and TRBJ1-3; D ambiguous. Deletions cut 3 bases from V and 0 bases from J, with 6 bases between. Germline V lookup: CDR1 ENHRY, CDR2 SYGVKD. This CDR3 contains 14 residues. The CDR3 coding sequence is TGTGCCATCAGTGAAATAGCCTCTGGAAACACCATATATTTT. It specifies CAISEIASGNTIYF.

The chain carries TRBV5-6 and TRBJ2-7; a possible D gene is TRBD1 (6 bases). Looked up from germline, CDR1 is SGHDT and CDR2 is YYEEEE. This CDR3 is 14 amino acids long. Trimming pared 3 bases from V and 1 base from J, leaving 11 bases between. The CDR3 DNA is TGTGCCAGCAGCTCAGGGGTGGCGTCCTACGAGCAGTACTTC. As protein: CASSSGVASYEQYF.

The CDR3 loop reads CAWRRGGGYTF. The CDR3 nucleotides read TGTGCCTGGAGGAGGGGGGGTGGCTACACCTTC. V and J are TRBV30 and TRBJ1-2; D might be TRBD1 (6 bases). The CDR3 length is 11 residues. Germline V gives CDR1 GTSNPN, CDR2 SVGIG (reference sequence). Trimming shortened V by 3 bases and J by 7 bases, and 9 bases separated the two germline ends.

The chain links TRBV9 to TRBJ2-1, with 11 positions matching TRBD2. Germline V gene sequence: CDR1 SGDLS, CDR2 YYNGEE. J was trimmed by 1 base and V by 2 bases; bases with no gene match: 11. The CDR3 runs 19 residues. In nucleotides, the CDR3 is TGTGCCAGCAGCGTGTCCCCTAGCGGGGGGCGGGGGTCCTACAATGAGCAGTTCTTC. This gives the protein CASSVSPSGGRGSYNEQFF.

V gene TRBV29-1 combines with J gene TRBJ1-2; 8 bases agree with TRBD1. The CDR3 sequence is 13 residues long. Germline assignment: CDR1 SQVTM and CDR2 ANQGSEA. Trimming cost V 7 bases and J 2 bases; bases outside gene matches: 6. The CDR3: CSAGQGQNYGYTF. CDR3 in DNA: TGCAGCGCTGGACAGGGACAGAACTATGGCTACACCTTC.

V and J are TRBV13 and TRBJ2-2, with 13 nucleotides matching TRBD2. J was trimmed by 3 bases and V by 5 bases; bases with no gene match: 6. The CDR3 sequence is 17 residues long. Germline CDR1 PRHDT, CDR2 FYEKMQ (reference sequence). CDR3 sequence reads: CASSARTSGSDTGELFF. In DNA form, the CDR3 reads TGTGCCAGCAGCGCGCGGACTAGCGGGAGTGACACCGGGGAGCTGTTTTTT.

Worth noting for this clone: Additional DNA sequences in this sample encode the identical CDR3. The rearrangement links TRBV19 to TRBJ2-2, with D unresolved. V lost 3 bases, J lost 0 bases, and 5 bases lay in between. This CDR3 region has 14 residues. Per the germline V gene, CDR1 is LNHDA and CDR2 is SQIVND (reference sequence). The CDR3 DNA sequence: TGTGCCAGTAGTATTTCCCCGAACACCGGGGAGCTGTTTTTT. Its protein is CASSISPNTGELFF.